This T cell receptor (beta chain) was identified during a study of brain T cells in children with intractable seizures (TCRdb year 2021). General notes on the study: Resected brain tissue from about 48 pediatric epilepsy surgery cases was initially screened for immune gene transcripts with a NanoString immunology panel. About 70% of the 12 selected surgery cases also had pre-surgery blood sequenced, which left four cases with brain tissue only. What the study reported, not specific to this receptor: Sequencing depth differed between pre- and post-surgery blood, so clones missing from the pre-surgery sample may reflect undersampling. Viral specificity was inferred solely from CDR3 sequence similarity, and the HCMV serostatus of the patients was not known.

According to the study, the label for this sample's time point signals: blood from clinic visit 5 months post-surgery; TSC patient then seizure free. The surgery cases showing the highest brain T cell transcript signatures were chosen for TCR beta chain sequencing of brain tissue and, when available, of blood. Prior to surgery, the patients had been treated with at least one anti-epileptic drug. TCR-sequenced patients were children with drug-resistant epilepsy due to tuberous sclerosis complex, focal cortical dysplasia, Rasmussen encephalitis or hemimegalencephaly. The Monarch genomic DNA purification kit was used to extract bulk genomic DNA from unsorted brain tissue and from whole blood. Based on the germline V gene (reference sequence), the CDR1 and CDR2 sequences are LNHDA and SQIVND. At the junction V is shortened by 3 bases and J by 1 base, with 12 bases in between. Including cysteine and phenylalanine, the CDR3 has 15 amino acids. The CDR3 DNA has 45 bases and is translated from base 1.

Worth noting for this clone: It lacks a known antigen. One base away there is no much larger clone; base qualities are not given.

TCR beta chain sequences were generated from genomic DNA using the immunoSEQ assay. The paper's data handling went like this. CDR3 sequences not starting with the conserved framework cysteine at position 104 were manually removed. To get clonality, the normalized Shannon's Diversity Index was subtracted from one, giving values from 0 (maximal diversity) to 1 (oligoclonal). Chi-squared comparison-of-proportions tests were used to check whether the frequency of the same CDR3 differed between samples, for example brain versus blood. Public clonotypes were identified by searching immuneACCESS, and similarity to known antiviral clonotypes was assessed with the VDJdb browser. Held by TCRdb, this immuneACCESS table contains in-frame sequences only and omits some clones. Under half of the omission traces to an unresolved V gene where checked; the cause of the rest is unknown. That table supplies the V and J calls and clone size; D and trimming were determined from the DNA. The sample has 340,000 or so clones on record, 93% of them singletons. The ten top clones hold about 6% of the sample.

The chain was built from TRBV19 and TRBJ1-1; the D gene assignment is ambiguous. This TCR was recovered from a boy younger than two with tuberous sclerosis and intractable seizures. Sequencing was performed on peripheral blood, taken 4 to 6 months after surgery. The DNA reads as follows: TGTGCCAGTAGTATCCGATGGCCGGAGAACACTGAAGCTTTCTTT. Its coded protein is CASSIRWPENTEAFF. Joined to the reference TRBV19 and TRBJ1-1 proteins, this CDR3 gives the full variable domain: DGGITQSPKYLFRKEGQNVTLSCEQNLNHDAMYWYRQDPGQGLRLIYYSQIVNDFQKGDIAEGYSVSREKKESFPLTVTSAQKNPTAFYLCASSIRWPENTEAFFGQGTRLTVV.